The rows below give T cell receptor beta chains drawn from one sample of a study of blood T cell repertoires in COVID-19. Produced via immunoSEQ multiplex PCR; TCRdb's table is partial and in-frame only. The sample yields hundreds of thousands of clones, approximately 90% seen once. What was sequenced was PBMCs or T cells enriched from blood (not recorded which). The origin of the receptors is a woman in her sixties or seventies in a cohort exposed to, infected with or recovered from COVID-19 (not recorded which). Both conserved end residues are part of each CDR3. Fields, in order: clone size, J gene, V gene, D gene, CDR3 DNA, CDR3 protein. The D gene is left open where the match is weak. Clone size is stated in some rows and not others, as once, few, many or a class when expanded.

>.|TRBJ1-6|TRBV28|TRBD1
TGTGCCAGCAGTAGGGACAGGGGAAATTCACCCCTCCACTTT
CASSRDRGNSPLHF
>once|TRBJ1-1|TRBV7-9|TRBD1
TGTGCCAGCAGCTCTGCGGACAGGGGGCCGGTTGACGCTGAAGCTTTCTTT
CASSSADRGPVDAEAFF
>.|TRBJ2-7|TRBV28|TRBD1
TGTGCCAGCAGTGGACAGGGGCCCCCCTACGAGCAGTACTTC
CASSGQGPPYEQYF
>.|TRBJ1-2|TRBV19|TRBD1
TGTGCCAGCCTACCGGGACAGGGGGCAGGTGGCTACACCTTC
CASLPGQGAGGYTF
>once|TRBJ2-1|TRBV7-3|TRBD2
TGTGCCAGCAGCCCGACTAGCGGGGGGGAGCAGTTCTTC
CASSPTSGGEQFF
>.|TRBJ2-7|TRBV6-1|.
TGTGCCAGCAGTGAAAGCCTAGCCGGCTACGAGCAGTACTTC
CASSESLAGYEQYF
>once|TRBJ2-7|TRBV24-1|.
TGTGCCACCAGCGACCGGGTCCCCGAGCAGTACTTC
CATSDRVPEQYF
>.|TRBJ1-5|TRBV28|.
TGTGCCAGCACCGGGTACCAGCCCCAGCATTTT
CASTGYQPQHF
>.|TRBJ2-4|TRBV19|.
TGTGCCATTCACTGGGGGGTTTGGGCCAAAAACATTCAGTACTTC
CAIHWGVWAKNIQYF
>.|TRBJ2-3|TRBV19|TRBD1
TGTGCCACCCTGGACAGGGCGCGCACAGATACGCAGTATTTT
CATLDRARTDTQYF
>.|TRBJ1-1|TRBV6-5|TRBD1
TGTGCCAGCAGTCCTAGGACAGGGAGGACTGAAGCTTTCTTT
CASSPRTGRTEAFF
>.|TRBJ1-1|TRBV13|TRBD1
TGTGCCAGCAGCGCTAGGACAGGGAGAACTGAAGCTTTCTTT
CASSARTGRTEAFF
>.|TRBJ2-6|TRBV28|TRBD2
TGTGCCAGCAGTTTGGGGAGGGCTGGGGCCAACGTCCTGACTTTC
CASSLGRAGANVLTF
>.|TRBJ2-7|TRBV18|.
TGTGCCAGCTCACAACGGCAGGGATTCTACGAGCAGTACTTC
CASSQRQGFYEQYF
>.|TRBJ2-7|TRBV7-6|.
TGTGCCAGCAGCTTAGCGAGCCCCTACGAGCAGTACTTC
CASSLASPYEQYF
>.|TRBJ1-5|TRBV7-8|.
TGTGCCAGCAGCTCCGGGACAATGAGCAATCAGCCCCAGCATTTT
CASSSGTMSNQPQHF
>.|TRBJ1-2|TRBV28|TRBD1
TGTGCCAGCAGACCCGGGACAGGCTATGGCTACACCTTC
CASRPGTGYGYTF
>.|TRBJ1-1|TRBV5-6|TRBD1
TGTGCCAGCAGCTCACTGACAGGGCGGACTGAAGCTTTCTTT
CASSSLTGRTEAFF
>.|TRBJ1-5|TRBV6-5|TRBD1
TGTGCCAGCTGGAGCAGGGGGAGCAATCAGCCCCAGCATTTT
CASWSRGSNQPQHF
>.|TRBJ2-2|TRBV27|.
TGTGCCAGCAGTTTTAGTGCCTTGAGGGACACCGGGGAGCTGTTTTTT
CASSFSALRDTGELFF
>.|TRBJ2-1|TRBV11-2|TRBD2
TGTGCCAGCAGCTTTCCTAGCGGGAGTATCAATGAGCAGTTCTTC
CASSFPSGSINEQFF
>.|TRBJ1-5|TRBV19|TRBD1
TGTGCCAGTAGTCCCCCACCGACAGGGGGCTACCTCAGCAATCAGCCCCAGCATTTT
CASSPPPTGGYLSNQPQHF
>.|TRBJ2-3|TRBV20-1|.
TGCAGTGCTAGTCAAAGCACAGATACGCAGTATTTT
CSASQSTDTQYF
>.|TRBJ1-2|TRBV2|.
TGTGCCAGCAGTTCTCAGGGTCTAGGCGGCTACACCTTC
CASSSQGLGGYTF
>.|TRBJ2-1|TRBV27|TRBD2
TGTGCCAGCAGTTTTGCGGGAGAGGGCAATGAGCAGTTCTTC
CASSFAGEGNEQFF
>few|TRBJ1-4|TRBV7-9|.
TGTGCCAGCGCGGGGGGAACTAATGAAAAACTGTTTTTT
CASAGGTNEKLFF